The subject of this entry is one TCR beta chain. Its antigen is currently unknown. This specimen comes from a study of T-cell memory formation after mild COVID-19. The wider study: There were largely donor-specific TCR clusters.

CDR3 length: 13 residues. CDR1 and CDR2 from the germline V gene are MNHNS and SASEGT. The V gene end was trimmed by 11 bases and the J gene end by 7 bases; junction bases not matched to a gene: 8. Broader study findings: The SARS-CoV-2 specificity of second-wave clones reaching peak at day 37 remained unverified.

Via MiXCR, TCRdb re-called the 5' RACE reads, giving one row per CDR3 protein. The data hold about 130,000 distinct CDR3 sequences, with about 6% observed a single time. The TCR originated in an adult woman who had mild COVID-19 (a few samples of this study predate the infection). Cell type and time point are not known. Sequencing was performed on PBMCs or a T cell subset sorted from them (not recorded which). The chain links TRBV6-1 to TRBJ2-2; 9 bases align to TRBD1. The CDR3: CASDRGYNGELFF. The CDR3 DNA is TGTGCCTCCGACAGGGGGTATAACGGGGAGCTGTTTTTT.